This T cell receptor (beta chain) was recovered during a study of T-cell reconstitution after alpha-beta-depleted transplantation in children. The TCRbeta library was prepared with unique molecular identifiers. MiXCR, applied by TCRdb to the PCR reads, yields one record per CDR3 protein. The sample has approximately 400,000 distinct CDR3 sequences; about a tenth are singletons. This clonotype was picked up a small number of times. This TCR derives from a human donor who donated a stem cell graft to a child with acute myeloid leukemia. The sample in question was PBMCs from the stem cell graft donor, obtained from the stem cell graft.

CDR3 sequence reads: CAISVGSGSNEQYF. CDR3 nucleotide sequence: TGTGCCATCAGTGTAGGTAGCGGGAGTAACGAGCAGTACTTC. The V call is TRBV10-3, the J call TRBJ2-7; 9 bases map to TRBD2. The CDR3 sequence is 14 residues long. The J segment lost 5 bases and the V segment lost 4 bases, leaving 6 bases of the junction unmatched. Germline V lookup: CDR1 ENHRY, CDR2 SYGVKD.